The 27 T cell receptor beta chains reported below all come from one sample, sequenced in a study of blood T cell repertoires in COVID-19. Some clones are missing from TCRdb's copy, which holds only in-frame ones; the method was immunoSEQ multiplex PCR. The sample yields 490,000 or so clones, more than 85% seen once. Sequences were obtained from PBMCs or T cells enriched from blood (not recorded which). The receptor set was obtained from a woman in her sixties who had recovered from COVID-19.

CDR3 in DNA: TGTGCTAGTGGTTTGGCCCTACGGGGGGACGCTCAGCCCCAGCATTTT. Translation gives CASGLALRGDAQPQHF. The J gene is TRBJ1-5, the V gene TRBV12-5; TRBD1 might be the D (5 bases). Trimming left V 1 base short and J 6 bases short, with 16 bases between. The CDR3 totals 16 residues. CDR1 is LGHNT and CDR2 is FRNRAP in the germline V gene.

This clone was counted a few times. This sequence joins TRBV7-2 and TRBJ1-1; 7 bases agree with TRBD1. The length of the CDR3 is 13 residues. J gave up 0 bases and V 5 bases, and 0 bases lay outside the gene matches. Germline V gene sequence: CDR1 SGHTA, CDR2 FQGNSA. This CDR3 reads CASSGQVNTEAFF. DNA for the CDR3: TGTGCCAGCAGCGGACAGGTGAACACTGAAGCTTTCTTT.

This clone was counted a single time. The chain links TRBV5-6 to TRBJ1-4; D is unclear. Germline CDR1 is SGHDT and CDR2 is YYEEEE. V gave up 3 bases and J gave up 0 bases, with 9 bases separating them. The CDR3 contains 15 residues. The CDR3 bases are TGTGCCAGCAGCTCCCGACTTTCAACTAATGAAAAACTGTTTTTT. It encodes CASSSRLSTNEKLFF.

V usage is TRBV7-9 and J usage is TRBJ1-1; D perhaps matches TRBD1 (6 bases). Trimming removed 2 bases at V and 4 bases at J, with 14 bases between. Per the germline V gene, CDR1 is SEHNR and CDR2 is FQNEAQ (reference sequence). This CDR3 has 15 amino acids. CDR3 loop: CASSLWWGLGTEAFF. DNA for the CDR3: TGTGCCAGCAGCTTATGGTGGGGGCTGGGCACTGAAGCTTTCTTT.

This chain links TRBV10-3 with TRBJ2-3; maybe TRBD1 (5 bases). Trimming pared 3 bases from V and 7 bases from J, leaving 17 bases between. The CDR3 sequence is 15 residues long. Germline V gives CDR1 ENHRY, CDR2 SYGVKD. The CDR3 is CAISEQDRSTNTQYF. The CDR3 nucleotides read TGTGCCATCAGTGAACAGGATCGCAGCACGAATACGCAGTATTTT.

This clone has a handful of counts. The V gene is TRBV18, the J gene TRBJ1-3, with TRBD1 matching over 9 bases. V was pared by 2 bases and J by 2 bases, with 7 bases of the junction left unmatched. The length of the CDR3 is 17 residues. Germline CDR1 reads KGHSH; CDR2 reads LQKENI. The CDR3, as DNA: TGTGCCAGCTCACCATCCCTCGGGACAGGGACTGGAAACACCATATATTTT. Translating it yields CASSPSLGTGTGNTIYF.

This chain uses TRBV20-1 with TRBJ2-7, with 8 bases lining up with TRBD2. The CDR3 runs to 12 residues. Germline CDR1 reads DFQATT; CDR2 reads SNEGSKA (reference sequence). V shed 3 bases, J shed 6 bases, and the junction held 4 bases outside the gene matches. CDR3 sequence (DNA): TGCAGTGCTAGTGGGACTAGGGGCGAGCAGTACTTC. This translates into CSASGTRGEQYF.

V gene TRBV4-1 combines with J gene TRBJ1-6; the D gene is possibly TRBD1 (6 bases). Germline CDR1 is MGHRA and CDR2 is YSYEKL. The germline V and J ends were trimmed by 4 bases and 2 bases, with 6 bases remaining between them. The CDR3 contains 14 residues. The CDR3 spells CASSPGAYNSPLHF. The DNA for the CDR3 is TGCGCCAGCAGCCCAGGGGCCTATAATTCACCCCTCCACTTT.

The chain combines TRBV6-5 with TRBJ2-3, with D perhaps TRBD1 (5 bases). V was shortened by 3 bases and J by 0 bases, with 10 bases between the two germline ends. Looked up from germline, CDR1 is MNHEY and CDR2 is SVGAGI. This CDR3 is 15 amino acids long. CDR3 in DNA: TGTGCCAGCAGTTATAGGGGTGATAGCACAGATACGCAGTATTTT. Protein: CASSYRGDSTDTQYF.

The chain recombines TRBV5-4 with TRBJ2-1; D is undetermined. The CDR3 totals 16 residues. CDR1 is SGHNT and CDR2 is YYREEE in the germline V gene (reference sequence). V lost 4 bases to trimming and J lost 0 bases, with 14 bases between them. The CDR3 nucleotides read TGTGCCAGCAGCCCTGGCGGCACGAGCTCCTACAATGAGCAGTTCTTC. It translates to CASSPGGTSSYNEQFF.

The chain couples TRBV11-3 to TRBJ1-1; 8 positions agree with TRBD1. CDR3 size: 14 residues. Trimming took 4 bases from V and 5 from J; bases not matched to a gene: 6. CDR1 and CDR2 from the germline V gene are SGHNT and YENEEA. The chain's CDR3 is CASSWTGLVTEAFF. As DNA, the CDR3 is TGTGCCAGCAGCTGGACAGGGTTGGTAACTGAAGCTTTCTTT.

The rearrangement joins TRBV6-2 or TRBV6-3 to TRBJ1-2; 10 bases line up with TRBD1. The CDR3 is 15 residues long. The V gene end was trimmed by 7 bases and the J gene end by 5 bases; junction bases not matched to a gene: 10. The germline V gene has CDR1 MNHEY and CDR2 SVGEGT. CDR3 in DNA: TGTGCCAGCAACCCCGCCGGGACAGGGGCTTATGGCTACACCTTC. Protein product: CASNPAGTGAYGYTF.

The V call is TRBV5-1, the J call TRBJ2-7, with TRBD2 identical over 8 bases. Germline V gene sequence: CDR1 SGHRS, CDR2 YFSETQ. After removal of 4 bases from V and 6 bases from J, the junction contained 12 bases not matched to a gene. The CDR3 sequence is 15 residues long. Here the CDR3 reads CASSPGRGKDFEQYV. CDR3 coding DNA: TGCGCCAGCAGCCCCGGGAGGGGCAAGGACTTCGAGCAGTACGTC.

The chain is built from TRBV5-8 and TRBJ1-2; D gene unclear. The germline V gene has CDR1 SGHTS and CDR2 YDEGEE. This CDR3 comprises 13 residues. V dropped 1 base and J dropped 3 bases, with 7 bases sitting between them. CDR3 amino acids: CASSLSGYYGYTF. The CDR3, as DNA: TGTGCCAGCAGCTTGTCGGGGTACTATGGCTACACCTTC.

CDR3 residues: CASSPEGRTGLYGYTF. The CDR3 coding sequence is TGTGCCAGCAGCCCCGAGGGTCGGACAGGGTTATATGGCTACACCTTC. The chain links TRBV11-2 to TRBJ1-2, with 8 bases identical to TRBD1. The CDR3 contains 16 residues. The V gene end was trimmed by 5 bases and the J gene end by 5 bases; junction bases not matched to a gene: 13. In germline, CDR1 is SGHAT, CDR2 FQNNGV.

This clone was observed a single time. This sequence joins TRBV4-1 and TRBJ1-4, with D possibly matching TRBD1 (5 bases). This CDR3 has 16 amino acids. CDR1 is MGHRA and CDR2 is YSYEKL in the germline V gene. Trimming removed 3 bases from V and 2 bases from J, with 13 bases in between. CDR3 sequence (DNA): TGCGCCAGCAGCCAGCTTCTTGGGGGGACTAATGAAAAACTGTTTTTT. Its protein product is CASSQLLGGTNEKLFF.

The chain has TRBV2 and TRBJ2-2; 8 nucleotides agree with TRBD2. Germline CDR1 and CDR2: SNHLY and FYNNEI. The J segment lost 4 bases and the V segment lost 1 base, leaving 5 bases of the junction unmatched. This CDR3 is built from 16 residues. CDR3 sequence reads: CASSEVGAGGTGELFF. In DNA, the CDR3 is TGTGCCAGCAGTGAAGTCGGGGCGGGGGGCACCGGGGAGCTGTTTTTT.

The chain combines TRBV2 with TRBJ1-6; TRBD1 might be the D (6 bases). Trimming removed 6 bases from V and 10 bases from J, with 16 bases in between. Germline loops: CDR1 SNHLY, CDR2 FYNNEI. The CDR3 has 14 amino acids. In nucleotides, the CDR3 is TGTGCCAGCAGACAGGGAATTGGTATGTCACCCCTCCACTTT. Amino acid sequence: CASRQGIGMSPLHF.

The chain employs TRBV6-2 or TRBV6-3 and TRBJ2-4; TRBD2 agrees at 7 bases. Per the germline V gene, CDR1 is MNHEY and CDR2 is SVGEGT. The CDR3 totals 15 residues. The trim removed 4 bases at V and 2 bases at J, leaving 5 bases unmatched. CDR3 bases: TGTGCCAGCAGTTTCGGGGGGATTACCAAAAACATTCAGTACTTC. Protein: CASSFGGITKNIQYF.

This clone was found once. The CDR3: CASSSGQRPHSNEQYV. CDR3 in DNA: TGTGCCAGCTCATCCGGACAGCGACCGCATTCTAACGAGCAGTACGTC. V and J are TRBV18 and TRBJ2-7, with D perhaps TRBD1 (6 bases). There are 16 residues in the CDR3. V was trimmed by 5 bases and J by 5 bases, leaving 22 bases between them. From germline, CDR1 is KGHSH and CDR2 LQKENI.

The chain has TRBV27 and TRBJ1-1; no clear D. Trimming took off 2 bases at V and 4 bases at J, with 11 bases between the two ends. Germline V gene data show CDR1 as MNHEY and CDR2 as SMNVEV (reference sequence). The CDR3 covers 14 residues. The CDR3, as DNA: TGTGCCAGCAGTTTAGCACCGGGGTCCACTGAAGCTTTCTTT. Residues: CASSLAPGSTEAFF.

The chain employs TRBV11-2 and TRBJ1-1; D is unresolved. The CDR3 covers 16 residues. V shed 5 bases and J shed 5 bases, with 21 bases lying between them. Germline CDR1 reads SGHAT; CDR2 reads FQNNGV. The CDR3 DNA reads TGTGCCAGCAGCCCCCGGGGTCTGGCGGCCAGGACTGAAGCTTTCTTT. It specifies CASSPRGLAARTEAFF.

The chain recombines TRBV10-2 with TRBJ1-6; no clear D. The CDR3 covers 16 residues. Germline-derived CDR1 and CDR2 are WSHSY and SAAADI. Trimming removed 0 bases at V and 3 bases at J, with 9 bases between. This CDR3 reads CASSESRVDYNSPLHF. For the CDR3, the DNA is TGCGCCAGCAGTGAGTCGAGGGTCGACTATAATTCACCCCTCCACTTT.

The rearrangement uses TRBV19 and TRBJ2-3; a weak D match, TRBD1 (6 bases). In germline, CDR1 is LNHDA, CDR2 SQIVND (reference sequence). The length of the CDR3 is 14 residues. Trimming pared 4 bases from V and 3 bases from J, leaving 11 bases between. The CDR3 region is CASSTPGVTDTQYF. The CDR3 nucleotides read TGTGCCAGTAGTACACCAGGGGTGACAGATACGCAGTATTTT.

J is TRBJ2-7 and V is TRBV10-1, with D possibly matching TRBD1 (7 bases). V lost 2 bases to trimming and J lost 3 bases, with 29 bases between them. The CDR3 extends over 20 amino acids. The germline gives CDR1 WNHNN, CDR2 SYGVQD (reference sequence). The CDR3 DNA reads as TGCGCCAGCAGTGAGGTAGGGGGACAGTGCCCGAGGGGGGAGCTCTACGAGCAGTACGTC. This gives the protein CASSEVGGQCPRGELYEQYV.

The V and J genes are TRBV3-1 (or the pseudogene TRBV3-2) and TRBJ1-6, with a tentative D call TRBD1 (6 bases). V was cut by 10 bases and J by 6 bases, with 19 bases left in between. Germline assignment: CDR1 LGHDT and CDR2 YNNKEL (reference sequence). The CDR3 contains 15 residues. CDR3 in amino acids: CATQGGGSFNSPLHF. CDR3 nucleotides: TGTGCCACTCAGGGCGGGGGCTCATTTAATTCACCCCTCCACTTT.

DNA for the CDR3: TGTGCCAGCTCACCGGGCCCACAGGGAAACACCATATATTTT. It translates to CASSPGPQGNTIYF. This chain joins TRBV18 and TRBJ1-3; D unclear. V was shortened by 3 bases and J by 4 bases, with 10 bases between the two germline ends. The CDR3 runs to 14 residues. Germline V gene sequence: CDR1 KGHSH, CDR2 LQKENI.